The 16 T cell receptor beta chains presented below share a single source sample, sequenced in a study of blood T cell repertoires in COVID-19 (TCRdb year 2020). Library method: the immunoSEQ multiplex PCR assay. Not all clones reach the TCRdb copy of this immuneACCESS table, which keeps in-frame sequences only. Checked studies attribute under half of the gap to unresolved V genes and leave the rest unexplained. The sample table shows hundreds of thousands of clones, and just over 85% are seen once. The ten largest clones add up to 1.4% of the sample. The sample consisted of peripheral blood. The receptors come from a woman aged 25 to 39 with active or convalescent COVID-19.

This rearrangement joins TRBV5-8 to TRBJ2-5; 15 bases are shared with TRBD2. Trimming at V came to 3 bases and at J to 4 bases, leaving 1 base not matched to a gene. CDR1 is SGHTS and CDR2 is YDEGEE in the germline V gene. The CDR3 consists of 15 residues. CDR3 in amino acids: CASSSGLAGGETQYF. CDR3 nucleotide sequence: TGTGCCAGCAGCTCGGGACTAGCGGGAGGAGAGACCCAGTACTTC.

This chain connects TRBV25-1 to TRBJ1-5; D is unresolved. There are 15 residues in the CDR3. Per the germline V gene, CDR1 is MGHDK and CDR2 is SYGVNS. V dropped 1 base and J dropped 2 bases, with 9 bases sitting between them. CDR3 coding DNA: TGTGCCAGCAGTGAATCCGACGGAGGCAATCAGCCCCAGCATTTT. Its protein product is CASSESDGGNQPQHF.

CDR3 sequence reads: CASSLELWNTEAFF. CDR3 coding DNA: TGTGCCAGCAGTTTGGAGCTTTGGAACACTGAAGCTTTCTTT. V and J are TRBV2 and TRBJ1-1; D gene ambiguous. The V end was cut by 5 bases, the J end by 1 base, with 11 bases between. The CDR3 runs to 14 residues. Germline CDR1 and CDR2: SNHLY and FYNNEI.

The rearrangement uses TRBV7-9 and TRBJ2-1, with 13 positions matching TRBD2. CDR1 and CDR2 (germline): SEHNR, FQNEAQ (reference sequence). This CDR3 contains 15 residues. Trimming cost V 3 bases and J 5 bases; bases outside gene matches: 1. The CDR3 protein is CASSFGTSGNNEQFF. CDR3 DNA sequence: TGTGCCAGCAGCTTCGGGACTAGCGGGAACAATGAGCAGTTCTTC.

This clone has only a few counts. The chain uses TRBV18 and TRBJ2-7; 7 bases match TRBD1. Germline V gene lookup returns CDR1 KGHSH and CDR2 LQKENI. The CDR3 spans 14 residues. With 1 base clipped from V and 5 bases from J, the junction kept 5 bases outside the gene matches. CDR3 DNA: TGTGCCAGCTCACCACTTCGAGGGGGCAACGAGCAGTACTTC. Amino acid sequence: CASSPLRGGNEQYF.

The chain carries TRBV14 and TRBJ1-2; a possible D gene is TRBD1 (6 bases). Trimming left V 4 bases short and J 0 bases short, with 12 bases between. This CDR3 region has 15 residues. Germline lookup yields CDR1 SGHDN and CDR2 FVKESK. The CDR3 region is CASSPWAGANYGYTF. The CDR3 DNA is TGTGCCAGCAGCCCGTGGGCAGGGGCTAACTATGGCTACACCTTC.

This rearrangement joins TRBV10-3 to TRBJ2-5, with 7 positions matching TRBD1. Germline CDR1 ENHRY, CDR2 SYGVKD. The CDR3 loop spans 16 amino acids. Germline trimming cut 6 bases from V and 0 bases from J; bases unmatched to any gene: 10. The CDR3 DNA reads as TGTGCCATCAGCCTACAGGGGCCGGTCAACCAAGAGACCCAGTACTTC. Protein: CAISLQGPVNQETQYF.

This chain links TRBV27 with TRBJ2-4; maybe TRBD2 (5 bases). The CDR3 sequence is 14 residues long. The germline V gene encodes CDR1 MNHEY and CDR2 SMNVEV (reference sequence). V shed 5 bases and J shed 0 bases, with 8 bases lying between them. Here the CDR3 DNA reads TGTGCCAGCAGTCTCGGACTAGCCAAAAACATTCAGTACTTC. Residues: CASSLGLAKNIQYF.

The chain has TRBV25-1 and TRBJ2-3; D remains ambiguous. The CDR3 is 12 amino acids. V gave up 3 bases and J gave up 2 bases, with 3 bases separating them. Germline values: CDR1 MGHDK, CDR2 SYGVNS. CDR3 in amino acids: CASSDYTDTQYF. The CDR3 DNA follows: TGTGCCAGCAGTGACTACACAGATACGCAGTATTTT.

The CDR3 sequence is CASSAGGSVDTQYF. The DNA of the CDR3 is TGTGCCAGCAGCGCAGGGGGCAGCGTAGATACGCAGTATTTT. The genes are TRBV7-9 and TRBJ2-3; 8 bases line up with TRBD1. The length of the CDR3 is 14 residues. Germline V gene sequence: CDR1 SEHNR, CDR2 FQNEAQ (reference sequence). The trim removed 5 bases at V and 5 bases at J, leaving 6 bases unmatched.

V is TRBV27 and J is TRBJ1-4; tentative D call: TRBD1 (5 bases). CDR3 length: 15 residues. Germline V gene lookup returns CDR1 MNHEY and CDR2 SMNVEV (reference sequence). The ends were cut back, 3 bases at V and 3 bases at J, with 11 bases in the middle. Here the CDR3 DNA reads TGTGCCAGCAGTTTGAAGGGGTTGTCTAATGAAAAACTGTTTTTT. Its translation: CASSLKGLSNEKLFF.

The rearrangement links TRBV29-1 to TRBJ2-5; TRBD2 matches 7 bases. CDR3 length: 16 amino acids. J was trimmed by 2 bases and V by 7 bases; bases with no gene match: 16. CDR1 SQVTM and CDR2 ANQGSEA come from the germline V gene. As DNA, the CDR3 is TGCAGCGCCTGCCCCACACAGCGGGGTCAACAAGAGACCCAGTACTTC. Encoded protein: CSACPTQRGQQETQYF.

The rearrangement links TRBV15 to TRBJ1-4; no definite D call. This CDR3 has 16 residues. Germline V gene lookup returns CDR1 LNHNV and CDR2 YYDKDF (reference sequence). Deletions cut 0 bases from V and 0 bases from J, with 8 bases between. The CDR3 DNA sequence: TGTGCCACCAGCAGAGATCCCCGGGCAACTAATGAAAAACTGTTTTTT. This gives the protein CATSRDPRATNEKLFF.

The chain recombines TRBV20-1 with TRBJ2-5, with a tentative D call TRBD2 (6 bases). Germline CDR1 reads DFQATT; CDR2 reads SNEGSKA (reference sequence). This CDR3 spans 12 amino acids. Trimming shortened V by 3 bases and J by 1 base, and 6 bases separated the two germline ends. CDR3 residues: CSASSGQETQYF. The DNA for the CDR3 is TGCAGTGCTAGTAGCGGCCAAGAGACCCAGTACTTC.

The rearrangement links TRBV11-2 to TRBJ1-6; weak D call: TRBD1 (6 bases). Germline assignment: CDR1 SGHAT and CDR2 FQNNGV. Trimming removed 3 bases from V and 9 bases from J, with 12 bases in between. The CDR3 is made up of 14 amino acids. The CDR3 DNA reads as TGTGCCAGCAGCTTTAGGGGAGGGGGTTCACCCCTCCACTTT. Amino acid sequence: CASSFRGGGSPLHF.

The chain recombines TRBV7-2 with TRBJ1-6; D is unresolved. CDR1 is SGHTA and CDR2 is FQGNSA in the germline V gene. Trimming cost V 1 base and J 13 bases, with 8 bases left between them. This CDR3 comprises 12 residues. The CDR3 region has the DNA TGTGCCAGCAGCTTAGATATCGGGCCCCTCCACTTT. Protein: CASSLDIGPLHF.